This TCR beta chain was recorded in a study of metastatic and nonmetastatic thyroid tumors. About the study: Repertoires from malignant and benign thyroid patients were compared across blood and tumor or nodule tissue. Overall study findings and caveats: A significant increase in TCR beta diversity was reportedly seen in malignant thyroid tumors relative to benign nodules, in blood and tumor.

TCRdb used MiXCR to call clones anew from the PCR reads. The sample includes approximately 32,000 clones, 15% of them seen just once. The CDR3 covers 15 residues. CDR1 and CDR2 (germline): DFQATT, SNEGSKA (reference sequence). V lost 6 bases and J 5 bases, leaving 20 bases between the germline ends. At least ten counts were recorded for this clone. The antigen is undetermined. Each patient came to thyroid surgery without any prior treatment (of any kind). The sequenced sample consisted of blood. This TCR came from a male donor with papillary thyroid cancer or a benign thyroid nodule (not recorded which). Some clones in this sample may be carry-over from other donors' samples. The chain carries TRBV20-1 and TRBJ2-1; D is unclear. This CDR3 is CSALPLSLPDNEQFF. CDR3 DNA: TGCAGTGCCCTGCCCCTGAGCCTACCAGACAATGAGCAGTTCTTC.